Below are 24 T cell receptor beta chains sequenced from a single sample in a study of blood T cell repertoires in COVID-19 (dated by TCRdb to 2020 to 2021). Library creation used the immunoSEQ multiplex PCR assay. Here the immuneACCESS table is served through TCRdb, limited to in-frame sequences with V and J called. Missing clones are a known gap in these copies; in checked studies unresolved V genes cover under half, and the rest lacks a known reason. This sample gives over 70,000 clones in total; 86% of them show up just once. The ten largest clonotypes hold 15% to 20% of the sample. Material for sequencing was peripheral blood. All receptors derive from a human donor in a cohort sampled during active COVID-19.

This clone was counted only a few times. V usage is TRBV30 and J usage is TRBJ1-2; TRBD1 might be the D (5 bases). This CDR3 is 14 amino acids long. Trimming cost V 3 bases and J 7 bases, with 18 bases left between them. CDR1 and CDR2 (germline): GTSNPN, SVGIG (reference sequence). The CDR3 DNA is TGTGCCTGGAGCTTAAGCGGGGGGGGTTCTGGCTACACCTTC. Translated, it gives CAWSLSGGGSGYTF.

The chain couples TRBV6-6 to TRBJ2-1; 11 bases fit TRBD1. Trimming took 5 bases from V and 6 from J; bases not matched to a gene: 3. Germline CDR1 is MNHNY and CDR2 is SVGAGI (reference sequence). The CDR3 runs to 14 residues. CDR3: CASSTGTGGNEQFF. The CDR3 nucleotides are TGTGCCAGCAGTACCGGGACAGGGGGCAATGAGCAGTTCTTC.

This clone was seen once. This chain connects TRBV6-5 to TRBJ1-3; a possible D gene is TRBD1 (5 bases). V shed 6 bases and J shed 9 bases, with 21 bases lying between them. CDR1 is MNHEY and CDR2 is SVGAGI in the germline V gene. The CDR3 is made up of 15 amino acids. DNA for the CDR3: TGTGCCAGCAGACCAGAAGGGGTCCTTTTTGCCACCATATATTTT. Translated, it gives CASRPEGVLFATIYF.

The rearrangement joins TRBV14 to TRBJ2-7; 9 bases are shared with TRBD2. This CDR3 has 14 residues. V lost 3 bases, J lost 4 bases, and 4 bases stayed unmatched. Germline CDR1 reads SGHDN; CDR2 reads FVKESK. CDR3 protein: CASSHGSGSYEQYF. In DNA form, the CDR3 reads TGTGCCAGCAGCCATGGTAGCGGGAGTTACGAGCAGTACTTC. Full variable domain (rest looked up from reference TRBV14 and TRBJ2-7): EAGVTQFPSHSVIEKGQTVTLRCDPISGHDNLYWYRRVMGKEIKFLLHFVKESKQDESGMPNNRFLAERTGGTYSTLKVQPAELEDSGVYFCASSHGSGSYEQYFGPGTRLTVT.

CDR3 protein: CASSSQDSLWGYTF. DNA of the CDR3: TGTGCCAGCAGTTCCCAGGACAGTCTATGGGGCTACACCTTC. This chain uses TRBV28 with TRBJ1-2; D perhaps matches TRBD1 (6 bases). The germline gives CDR1 MDHEN, CDR2 SYDVKM. Trimming took 4 bases from V and 8 from J, leaving 17 bases between them. The CDR3 runs 14 residues.

The chain employs TRBV4-1 and TRBJ1-2; a possible D gene is TRBD1 (6 bases). The V gene's germline CDR1 is MGHRA and CDR2 YSYEKL. This CDR3 comprises 15 residues. V lost 5 bases and J lost 4, with 17 bases in between. CDR3 amino acids: CASSEQGNSVYGYTF. DNA for the CDR3: TGCGCCAGCAGCGAACAGGGAAATAGTGTCTATGGCTACACCTTC.

The rearrangement joins TRBV30 to TRBJ1-6; D is undetermined. CDR1 and CDR2 (germline): GTSNPN, SVGIG (reference sequence). Trimming cost V 0 bases and J 7 bases, with 22 bases left between them. This CDR3 is 18 amino acids long. The CDR3 loop is CAWSVSEFWTEVNSPLHF. The CDR3, as DNA: TGTGCCTGGAGTGTGTCAGAGTTTTGGACGGAGGTGAATTCACCCCTCCACTTT.

The rearrangement links TRBV2 to TRBJ1-1; 8 bases fit TRBD1. Germline-derived CDR1 and CDR2 are SNHLY and FYNNEI. Germline trimming cut 7 bases from V and 10 bases from J; bases unmatched to any gene: 11. There are 13 residues in the CDR3. CDR3 in DNA: TGTGCCAGCACCGCCGGACAGGGCCGGGGAGCTTTCTTT. Amino acids: CASTAGQGRGAFF.

The V and J genes are TRBV11-2 and TRBJ2-7; perhaps TRBD1 as D (5 bases). The germline V gene encodes CDR1 SGHAT and CDR2 FQNNGV. CDR3 size: 15 residues. V was shortened by 5 bases and J by 2 bases, with 16 bases between the two germline ends. CDR3 nucleotide sequence: TGTGCCAGCAGCCCCCAGGGAACGGTTCCCTACGAGCAGTACTTC. Its translation: CASSPQGTVPYEQYF.

This clone was detected once. The chain uses TRBV21-1 and TRBJ2-1; the table's D call, TRBD2, has no DNA check behind it. TRBV21-1 counts as a pseudogene. The CDR3 length is 18 residues. This CDR3 is CASSKVTSGMAIDNEQFF. The CDR3 coding sequence is TGTGCCAGCAGCAAAGTGACTAGCGGGATGGCAATAGACAATGAGCAGTTCTTC.

This clone was observed once. V usage is TRBV5-4 and J usage is TRBJ1-1, with 9 nucleotides matching TRBD1. Per the germline V gene, CDR1 is SGHNT and CDR2 is YYREEE (reference sequence). CDR3 length equals 19 residues. V lost 4 bases and J lost 0; bases outside the gene matches: 16. The CDR3 here is CASSRGGTGFPFMNTEAFF. For the CDR3, the DNA is TGTGCCAGCAGCCGGGGTGGGACAGGGTTTCCCTTCATGAACACTGAAGCTTTCTTT. Looking up the rest from reference TRBV5-4 and TRBJ1-1 gives the full variable domain: ETGVTQSPTHLIKTRGQQVTLRCSSQSGHNTVSWYQQALGQGPQFIFQYYREEENGRGNFPPRFSGLQFPNYSSELNVNALELDDSALYLCASSRGGTGFPFMNTEAFFGQGTRLTVV.

The gene calls are TRBV9 and TRBJ1-1; possibly TRBD1 for D (6 bases). Germline V gene sequence: CDR1 SGDLS, CDR2 YYNGEE. The CDR3 is 15 amino acids. V lost 0 bases and J 1 base, leaving 10 bases between the germline ends. CDR3 sequence (DNA): TGTGCCAGCAGCGTAGCGGGACAACCGAACACTGAAGCTTTCTTT. Protein sequence: CASSVAGQPNTEAFF. The entire variable domain, with the rest obtained from reference TRBV9 and TRBJ1-1, is as follows: DSGVTQTPKHLITATGQRVTLRCSPRSGDLSVYWYQQSLDQGLQFLIQYYNGEERAKGNILERFSAQQFPDLHSELNLSSLELGDSALYFCASSVAGQPNTEAFFGQGTRLTVV.

In this sample, this clone turned up once. The chain couples TRBV28 to TRBJ2-3; D perhaps matches TRBD2 (7 bases). Germline V CDR1 and CDR2: MDHEN, SYDVKM. V was pared by 8 bases and J by 0 bases, with 24 bases between. The CDR3 length is 18 residues. The CDR3 nucleotides are TGTGCCAGCGAGGGCCGAGGGGGGGTCATCTATAGCACAGATACGCAGTATTTT. The encoded protein is CASEGRGGVIYSTDTQYF. Full variable domain (rest looked up from reference TRBV28 and TRBJ2-3): DVKVTQSSRYLVKRTGEKVFLECVQDMDHENMFWYRQDPGLGLRLIYFSYDVKMKEKGDIPEGYSVSREKKERFSLILESASTNQTSMYLCASEGRGGVIYSTDTQYFGPGTRLTVL.

This chain links TRBV5-1 with TRBJ2-1, with TRBD2 matching over 11 bases. The CDR3 runs 15 residues. V lost 0 bases, J lost 8 bases, and 4 bases stayed unmatched. The germline V gene encodes CDR1 SGHRS and CDR2 YFSETQ. The DNA of the CDR3 is TGCGCCAGCAGCTTGGGACTAGCGGGAAGTTATGAGCAGTTCTTC. Translation gives CASSLGLAGSYEQFF.

This chain links TRBV28 with TRBJ2-1; 9 bases align to TRBD2. Germline V lookup: CDR1 MDHEN, CDR2 SYDVKM. CDR3 length: 16 residues. Trimming took 3 bases from V and 2 from J; bases not matched to a gene: 5. This CDR3 reads CASSFGGRDTYNEQFF. The CDR3 DNA follows: TGTGCCAGCAGTTTCGGCGGGAGGGACACCTACAATGAGCAGTTCTTC.

The chain employs TRBV5-8 and TRBJ1-2; 11 nucleotides line up with TRBD1. J was trimmed by 3 bases and V by 4 bases; bases with no gene match: 8. This CDR3 contains 16 residues. Per the germline V gene, CDR1 is SGHTS and CDR2 is YDEGEE. DNA of the CDR3: TGTGCCAGCAGCCTGGGACAGGGGGGATATGACTATGGCTACACCTTC. It yields the protein CASSLGQGGYDYGYTF.

V usage is TRBV6-5 and J usage is TRBJ1-1; TRBD1 might be the D (6 bases). This CDR3 contains 14 residues. Trimming removed 7 bases at V and 4 bases at J, with 16 bases between. Germline V gene sequence: CDR1 MNHEY, CDR2 SVGAGI. CDR3 DNA sequence: TGTGCCAGCACCAGTACAGGGACGAGCACTGAAGCTTTCTTT. It encodes CASTSTGTSTEAFF.

This chain links TRBV5-1 with TRBJ2-7; D perhaps matches TRBD1 (6 bases). CDR1 SGHRS and CDR2 YFSETQ come from the germline V gene. The V end lost 5 bases, the J end lost 2 bases, and 11 bases lay between the germline ends. There are 13 residues in the CDR3. Written as DNA, the CDR3 is TGCGCCAGCAGGAGGACAGCAACCTACGAGCAGTACTTC. Translated: CASRRTATYEQYF.

The V call is TRBV7-3, the J call TRBJ2-7; a possible D gene is TRBD2 (6 bases). The CDR3 contains 14 residues. CDR1 and CDR2 (germline): SGHTA, FQGTGA. V lost 5 bases and J 1 base, leaving 12 bases between the germline ends. This CDR3 reads CASSPRAGSYEQYF. CDR3 nucleotide sequence: TGTGCCAGCAGCCCCAGGGCGGGGTCCTACGAGCAGTACTTC. The full variable domain, rest sourced from reference TRBV7-3 and TRBJ2-7, is GAGVSQTPSNKVTEKGKYVELRCDPISGHTALYWYRQSLGQGPEFLIYFQGTGAADDSGLPNDRFFAVRPEGSVSTLKIQRTERGDSAVYLCASSPRAGSYEQYFGPGTRLTVT.

The rearrangement uses TRBV27 and TRBJ2-7; 11 bases align to TRBD2. V lost 2 bases and J lost 2; bases outside the gene matches: 5. CDR1 is MNHEY, CDR2 SMNVEV, per germline (reference sequence). The CDR3 length is 16 residues. The CDR3 DNA sequence: TGTGCCAGCAGTTTAACCGCGACTAGCGGGGCCTACGAGCAGTACTTC. Translation: CASSLTATSGAYEQYF.

This clone was observed a handful of times. This chain links TRBV5-4 with TRBJ2-7; 10 bases agree with TRBD2. V lost 2 bases, J lost 6 bases, and 5 bases stayed unmatched. The CDR3 extends over 14 amino acids. Germline CDR1 SGHNT, CDR2 YYREEE (reference sequence). CDR3 bases: TGTGCCAGCAGCTTTGAGCGGGGGGGCCGCGAGCAGTACTTC. It codes for CASSFERGGREQYF.

The chain combines TRBV10-3 with TRBJ2-3, with D perhaps matching TRBD1 (6 bases). Per germline, CDR1 ENHRY and CDR2 SYGVKD. The CDR3 has 15 amino acids. Trimming cost V 5 bases and J 0 bases, with 12 bases left between them. CDR3 sequence reads: CAISPTTGSTDTQYF. CDR3 bases: TGTGCCATCAGTCCCACGACAGGAAGCACAGATACGCAGTATTTT.

The rearrangement joins TRBV3-1 (or the pseudogene TRBV3-2) to TRBJ2-7, with 7 bases that match TRBD2. This CDR3 is built from 14 residues. Germline V CDR1 and CDR2: LGHDT, YNNKEL (reference sequence). The trim removed 8 bases at V and 6 bases at J, leaving 13 bases unmatched. Written as DNA, the CDR3 is TGTGCCAGCGCGAGCCAGGCTAGCGGAGTCGAGCAGTACTTC. It yields the protein CASASQASGVEQYF.

V usage is TRBV7-8 and J usage is TRBJ2-1; the match to TRBD2 covers 11 bases. Germline assignment: CDR1 SGHVS and CDR2 FQNEAQ. V lost 1 base, J lost 9 bases, and 8 bases stayed unmatched. CDR3 length equals 16 residues. CDR3 coding DNA: TGTGCCAGCAGCTTAGTAACTAGCGGGGGTGGTCGTGAGCAGTTCTTC. Translation: CASSLVTSGGGREQFF.